The present T cell receptor (beta chain) was sequenced within a study of shared clonotypes between healthy human individuals. TCRdb's copy holds only in-frame clones and misses some; the assay was immunoSEQ multiplex PCR. This sample carries approximately 2,000,000 clones, 80% to 95% of them seen once, and the ten largest clones take 0.37%. Germline V gene sequence: CDR1 LNHDA, CDR2 SQIVND (reference sequence). CDR3 size: 17 residues. V lost 5 bases to trimming and J lost 1 base, with 18 bases between them. J is TRBJ1-5 and V is TRBV19, with a possible D match to TRBD1 (6 bases). Sequences were obtained from naive CD4+ T cells from PBMCs. Subset specified: CD45RA+ positively selected. The TCR originated in a man between 18 and 35 years old in good health. Some clones in this sample may be carry-over from other donors' samples. The CDR3 bases are TGTGCCAGTAGTCTCGGGCTCAGGGGCAAGAGCAATCAGCCCCAGCATTTT. Translating it yields CASSLGLRGKSNQPQHF.